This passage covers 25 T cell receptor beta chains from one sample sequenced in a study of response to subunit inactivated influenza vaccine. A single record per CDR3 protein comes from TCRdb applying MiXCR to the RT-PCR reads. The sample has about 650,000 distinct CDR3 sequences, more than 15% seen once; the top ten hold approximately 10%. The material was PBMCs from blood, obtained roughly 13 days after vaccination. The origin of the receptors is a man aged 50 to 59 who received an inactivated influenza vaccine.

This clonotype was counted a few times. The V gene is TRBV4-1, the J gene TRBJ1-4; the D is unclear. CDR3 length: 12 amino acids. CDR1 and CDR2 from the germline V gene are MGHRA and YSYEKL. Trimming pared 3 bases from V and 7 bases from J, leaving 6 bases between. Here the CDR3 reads CASSHPSEKLFF. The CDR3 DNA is TGCGCCAGCAGCCACCCTAGTGAAAAACTGTTTTTT.

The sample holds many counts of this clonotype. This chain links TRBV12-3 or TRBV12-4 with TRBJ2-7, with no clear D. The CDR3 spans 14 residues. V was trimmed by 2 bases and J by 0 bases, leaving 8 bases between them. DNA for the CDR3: TGTGCCAGCAGTTTACTCGCCAGCTCCTACGAGCAGTACTTC. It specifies CASSLLASSYEQYF.

CDR3 in amino acids: CASSESGGGYTF. In DNA form, the CDR3 reads TGCGCCAGCAGTGAGAGCGGGGGTGGCTACACCTTC. V is TRBV10-2 and J is TRBJ1-2, with D maybe TRBD1 (5 bases). CDR1 and CDR2 from the germline V gene are WSHSY and SAAADI. The CDR3 loop spans 12 amino acids. V gave up 2 bases and J gave up 7 bases, with 8 bases separating them.

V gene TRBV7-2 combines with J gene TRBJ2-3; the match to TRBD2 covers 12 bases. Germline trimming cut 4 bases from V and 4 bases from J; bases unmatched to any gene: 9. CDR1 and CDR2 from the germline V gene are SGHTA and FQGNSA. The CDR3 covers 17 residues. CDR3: CASSSNLLAGGADTQYF. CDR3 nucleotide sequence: TGTGCCAGCAGCTCGAACTTGCTAGCGGGGGGGGCAGATACGCAGTATTTT. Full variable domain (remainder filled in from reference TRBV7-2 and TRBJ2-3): GAGVSQSPSNKVTEKGKDVELRCDPISGHTALYWYRQSLGQGLEFLIYFQGNSAPDKSGLPSDRFSAERTGGSVSTLTIQRTQQEDSAVYLCASSSNLLAGGADTQYFGPGTRLTVL.

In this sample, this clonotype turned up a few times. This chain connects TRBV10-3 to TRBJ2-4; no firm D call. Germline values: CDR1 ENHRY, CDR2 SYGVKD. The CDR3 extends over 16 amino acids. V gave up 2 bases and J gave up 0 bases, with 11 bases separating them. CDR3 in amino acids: CAISEEDLLAKNIQYF. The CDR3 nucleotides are TGTGCCATCAGTGAGGAAGACCTTCTAGCCAAAAACATTCAGTACTTC.

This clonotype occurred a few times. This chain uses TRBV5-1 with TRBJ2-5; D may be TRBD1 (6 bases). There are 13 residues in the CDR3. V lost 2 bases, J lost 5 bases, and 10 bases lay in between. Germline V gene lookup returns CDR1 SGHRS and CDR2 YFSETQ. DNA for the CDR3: TGCGCCAGCAGCTTAGATACAGGGGAGACCCAGTACTTC. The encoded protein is CASSLDTGETQYF.

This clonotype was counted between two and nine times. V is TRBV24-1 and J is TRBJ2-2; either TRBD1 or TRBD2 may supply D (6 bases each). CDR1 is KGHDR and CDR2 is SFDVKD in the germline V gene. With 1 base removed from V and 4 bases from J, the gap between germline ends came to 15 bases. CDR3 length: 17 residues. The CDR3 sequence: CATSDFRGRGGTGELFF. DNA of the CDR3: TGTGCCACCAGTGATTTTAGGGGCAGGGGAGGCACCGGGGAGCTGTTTTTT.

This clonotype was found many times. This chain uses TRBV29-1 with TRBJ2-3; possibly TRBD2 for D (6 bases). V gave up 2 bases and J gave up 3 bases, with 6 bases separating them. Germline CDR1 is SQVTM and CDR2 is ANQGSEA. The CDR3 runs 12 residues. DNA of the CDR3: TGCAGCGTTGAACGGGGGACAGATACGCAGTATTTT. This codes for CSVERGTDTQYF.

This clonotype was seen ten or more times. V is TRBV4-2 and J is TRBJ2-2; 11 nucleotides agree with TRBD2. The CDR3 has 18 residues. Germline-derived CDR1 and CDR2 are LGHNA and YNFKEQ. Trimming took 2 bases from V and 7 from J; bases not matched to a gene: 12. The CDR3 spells CASSQFRLAGGDGGELFF. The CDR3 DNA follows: TGTGCCAGCAGCCAATTTCGCCTAGCGGGAGGCGATGGCGGGGAGCTGTTTTTT.

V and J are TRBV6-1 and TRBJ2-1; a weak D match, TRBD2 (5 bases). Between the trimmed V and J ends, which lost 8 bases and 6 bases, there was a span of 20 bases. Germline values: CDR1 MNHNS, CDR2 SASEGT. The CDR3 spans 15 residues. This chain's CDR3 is CASGYTRDRVNEQFF. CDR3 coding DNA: TGTGCCAGCGGATATACCCGGGATAGGGTCAATGAGCAGTTCTTC.

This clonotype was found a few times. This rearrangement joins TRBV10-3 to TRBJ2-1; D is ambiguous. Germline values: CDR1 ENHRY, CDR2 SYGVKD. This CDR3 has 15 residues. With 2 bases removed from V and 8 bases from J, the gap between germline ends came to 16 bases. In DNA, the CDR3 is TGTGCCATCAGTGAGGCCCGCTCATTTTTGGATGAGCAGTTCTTC. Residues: CAISEARSFLDEQFF.

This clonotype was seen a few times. As DNA, the CDR3 is TGTGCCAGCAGTTTATTACTATACTATGGCTACACCTTC. As protein: CASSLLLYYGYTF. The J gene is TRBJ1-2, the V gene TRBV12-3 or TRBV12-4; D unresolved. V shed 2 bases and J shed 3 bases, with 7 bases lying between them. This CDR3 contains 13 residues.

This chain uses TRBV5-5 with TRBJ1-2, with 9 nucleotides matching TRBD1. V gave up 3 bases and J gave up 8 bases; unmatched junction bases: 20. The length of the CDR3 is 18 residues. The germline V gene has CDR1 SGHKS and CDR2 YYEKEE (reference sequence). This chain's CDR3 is CASSSPRTGDSLTRGYTF. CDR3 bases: TGTGCCAGCAGCTCCCCCCGGACAGGGGATTCCCTCACGCGGGGCTACACCTTC. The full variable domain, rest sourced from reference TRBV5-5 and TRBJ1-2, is DAGVTQSPTHLIKTRGQQVTLRCSPISGHKSVSWYQQVLGQGPQFIFQYYEKEERGRGNFPDRFSARQFPNYSSELNVNALLLGDSALYLCASSSPRTGDSLTRGYTFGSGTRLTVV.

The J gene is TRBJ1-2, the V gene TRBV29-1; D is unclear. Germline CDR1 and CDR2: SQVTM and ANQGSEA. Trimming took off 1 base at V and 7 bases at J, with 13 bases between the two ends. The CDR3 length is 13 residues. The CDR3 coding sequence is TGCAGCGTTGAAGGGCAGGACGCGAGTGGCTACACCTTC. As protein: CSVEGQDASGYTF.

The CDR3 spells CASSLLNRNEKLFF. Here the CDR3 DNA reads TGTGCCAGCAGCTTATTGAATCGGAATGAAAAACTGTTTTTT. The chain is built from TRBV7-2 and TRBJ1-4; no firm D call. This CDR3 has 14 amino acids. Germline CDR1 is SGHTA and CDR2 is FQGNSA. V was shortened by 2 bases and J by 5 bases, with 9 bases between the two germline ends.

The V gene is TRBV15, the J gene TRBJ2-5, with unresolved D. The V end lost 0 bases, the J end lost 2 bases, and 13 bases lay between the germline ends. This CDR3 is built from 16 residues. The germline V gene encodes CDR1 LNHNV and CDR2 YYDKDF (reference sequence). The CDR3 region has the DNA TGTGCCACCAGCAGAGATGTCCACCGCGGTCAAGAGACCCAGTACTTC. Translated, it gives CATSRDVHRGQETQYF.

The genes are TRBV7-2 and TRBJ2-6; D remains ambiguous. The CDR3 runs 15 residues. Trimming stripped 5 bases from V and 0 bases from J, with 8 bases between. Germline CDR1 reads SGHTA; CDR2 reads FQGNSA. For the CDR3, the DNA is TGTGCCAGCAGCGTGCCAAGCTCTGGGGCCAACGTCCTGACTTTC. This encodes CASSVPSSGANVLTF. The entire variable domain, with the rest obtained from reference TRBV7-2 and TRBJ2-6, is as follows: GAGVSQSPSNKVTEKGKDVELRCDPISGHTALYWYRQSLGQGLEFLIYFQGNSAPDKSGLPSDRFSAERTGGSVSTLTIQRTQQEDSAVYLCASSVPSSGANVLTFGAGSRLTVL.

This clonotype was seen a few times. CDR3 residues: CASSEHSGLQPQHF. The CDR3 DNA reads as TGTGCCAGCAGTGAACACTCGGGTTTGCAGCCCCAGCATTTT. The chain joins TRBV2 to TRBJ1-5, with D unresolved. The germline V gene has CDR1 SNHLY and CDR2 FYNNEI. Trimming shortened V by 2 bases and J by 7 bases, and 12 bases separated the two germline ends. CDR3 length: 14 residues.

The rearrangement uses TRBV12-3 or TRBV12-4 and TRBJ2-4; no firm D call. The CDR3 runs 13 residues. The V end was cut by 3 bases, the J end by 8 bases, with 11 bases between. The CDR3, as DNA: TGTGCCAGCAGTTTTGGCCTGGAAGACATTCAGTACTTC. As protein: CASSFGLEDIQYF.

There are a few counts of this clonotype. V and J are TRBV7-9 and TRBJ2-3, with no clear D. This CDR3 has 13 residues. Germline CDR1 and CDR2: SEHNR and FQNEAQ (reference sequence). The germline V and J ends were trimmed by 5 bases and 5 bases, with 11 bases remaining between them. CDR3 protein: CASSTITKDTQYF. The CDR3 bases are TGTGCCAGCAGCACCATAACCAAAGATACGCAGTATTTT. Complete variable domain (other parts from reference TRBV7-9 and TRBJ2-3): DTGVSQNPRHKITKRGQNVTFRCDPISEHNRLYWYRQTLGQGPEFLTYFQNEAQLEKSRLLSDRFSAERPKGSFSTLEIQRTEQGDSAMYLCASSTITKDTQYFGPGTRLTVL.

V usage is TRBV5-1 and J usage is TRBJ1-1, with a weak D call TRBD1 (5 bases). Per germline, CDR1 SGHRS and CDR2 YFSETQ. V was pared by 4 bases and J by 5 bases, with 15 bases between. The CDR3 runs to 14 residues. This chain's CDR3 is CASSPSGRGTEAFF. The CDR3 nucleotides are TGCGCCAGCAGCCCCTCAGGGCGAGGGACTGAAGCTTTCTTT.

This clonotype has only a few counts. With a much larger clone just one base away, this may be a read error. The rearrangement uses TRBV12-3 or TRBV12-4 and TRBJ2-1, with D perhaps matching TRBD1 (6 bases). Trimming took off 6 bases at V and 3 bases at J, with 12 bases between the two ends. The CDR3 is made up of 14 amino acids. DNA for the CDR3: TGTGCCAGCAGCTTGGGGGCCAACTACAATGAGCAGTTCTTC. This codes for CASSLGANYNEQFF.

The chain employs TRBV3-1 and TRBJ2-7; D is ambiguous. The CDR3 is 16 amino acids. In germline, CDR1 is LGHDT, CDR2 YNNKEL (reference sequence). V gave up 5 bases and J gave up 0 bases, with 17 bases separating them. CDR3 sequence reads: CASSSFEKDGSYEQYF. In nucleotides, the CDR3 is TGTGCCAGCAGCTCCTTCGAGAAGGACGGCTCCTACGAGCAGTACTTC.

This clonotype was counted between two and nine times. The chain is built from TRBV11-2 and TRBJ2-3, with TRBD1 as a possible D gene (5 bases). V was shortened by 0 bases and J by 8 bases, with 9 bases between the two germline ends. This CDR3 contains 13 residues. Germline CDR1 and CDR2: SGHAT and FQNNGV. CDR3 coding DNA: TGTGCCAGCAGCTTAGAGGGGCTAGGTACGCAGTATTTT. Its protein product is CASSLEGLGTQYF.

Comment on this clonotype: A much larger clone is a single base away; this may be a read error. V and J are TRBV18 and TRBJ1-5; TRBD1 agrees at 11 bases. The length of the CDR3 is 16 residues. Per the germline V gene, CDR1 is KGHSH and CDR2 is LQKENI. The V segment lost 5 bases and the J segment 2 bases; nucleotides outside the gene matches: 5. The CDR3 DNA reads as TGTGCCAGCTCATGGACGGGACAGGGGGGCAATCAGCCCCAGCATTTT. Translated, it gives CASSWTGQGGNQPQHF.